Listed below are T cell receptor beta chains from one sample, sequenced in a study of T cells in Graves' hyperthyroidism and ophthalmopathy. TCRdb re-analysed the multiplex PCR reads in MiXCR, keeping a single row per CDR3 protein. Found here are hundreds of thousands of distinct CDR3 sequences, about a sixth of them singletons; the top ten hold 3.5% to 4%. Material for sequencing was blood. The receptor set was obtained from a woman aged 30 to 39 with Graves' hyperthyroidism. Each CDR3 is given with its conserved first and last residue. Each record gives: CDR3 protein, CDR3 DNA, J gene, clone size, V gene, D gene. A D gene is named only where the DNA matches it firmly. Clone size is shown for a subset of rows, as once, few, many or a class of expanded clone.

CASSLKWGGELFF,TGTGCCAGCAGTTTAAAGTGGGGCGGGGAGCTGTTTTTT,TRBJ2-2,many,TRBV28,NA
CASSYSRVGGSEQFF,TGTGCCAGCAGCTATTCACGAGTCGGGGGGTCTGAGCAGTTCTTC,TRBJ2-1,NA,TRBV13,TRBD2
CASRYGTADEKLFF,TGCGCCAGCCGGTACGGGACTGCCGATGAAAAACTGTTTTTT,TRBJ1-4,NA,TRBV5-1,NA
CASSPRTANDYVEEQYF,TGTGCCAGCAGCCCTCGGACAGCTAACGACTACGTGGAAGAGCAGTACTTC,TRBJ2-7,NA,TRBV13,NA
CASSLESGTGNGYTF,TGTGCCAGCAGCTTAGAGAGCGGGACAGGGAATGGCTACACCTTC,TRBJ1-2,NA,TRBV7-2,TRBD1
CASSSGQGQDTQYF,TGTGCCAGCAGTTCCGGACAGGGGCAAGATACGCAGTATTTT,TRBJ2-3,many,TRBV28,TRBD1
CASTKDRAREQFF,TGTGCCAGCACCAAAGACAGGGCGCGGGAGCAGTTCTTC,TRBJ2-1,few,TRBV5-4,TRBD1
CASSLASGFYNEQFF,TGTGCCAGCAGTTTGGCTAGCGGTTTCTACAATGAGCAGTTCTTC,TRBJ2-1,few,TRBV27,TRBD2
CSVEDSPRGTTEAFF,TGCAGCGTTGAAGATTCCCCCCGGGGGACGACTGAAGCTTTCTTT,TRBJ1-1,few,TRBV29-1,NA
CASSLAQVRSPLHF,TGTGCCAGCAGCTTAGCCCAGGTGCGATCACCCCTCCACTTT,TRBJ1-6,few,TRBV11-2,NA
CASSRSGAGGEDEQFF,TGTGCCAGCAGTCGGAGCGGGGCGGGTGGGGAGGATGAGCAGTTCTTC,TRBJ2-1,many,TRBV12-3/TRBV12-4,TRBD2
CASSWTSGKEETQYF,TGCGCCAGCAGCTGGACTAGCGGGAAAGAAGAGACCCAGTACTTC,TRBJ2-5,NA,TRBV5-1,TRBD2
CASSFSSRLQRGNDTQYF,TGTGCCAGCAGCTTTAGCTCTCGTCTACAGAGGGGTAATGATACGCAGTATTTT,TRBJ2-3,many,TRBV7-2,NA